This T cell receptor (beta chain) was captured by sequencing in a study of T-cell reconstitution after alpha-beta-depleted transplantation in children. This clonotype was seen repeatedly, ten times or more. What it binds is unknown. The CDR3 contains 18 residues. Germline V lookup: CDR1 SGHAT, CDR2 FQDESV (reference sequence). With 3 bases clipped from V and 0 bases from J, the junction kept 10 bases outside the gene matches. Study results and limitations: In some patients, recipient T cells and intrathymic progenitors surviving conditioning explained high day-60 diversity. The study reportedly traced alpha-beta T cells about two months after transplant to several hundred expanded graft clones. It was newly produced T cells that mostly accounted for T-cell counts and diversity one year after transplant.

Preparation of the TCRbeta library used unique molecular identifiers. A single record per CDR3 protein comes from TCRdb applying MiXCR to the PCR reads. Found here are 600,000 to 700,000 distinct CDR3 sequences, about 12% of them singletons; the top ten hold 0.65% to 0.9%. The V gene is TRBV11-1, the J gene TRBJ2-3, with 9 bases aligning to TRBD2. The source material was PBMCs, sampled before TCRalphabeta/CD19-depleted stem cell transplant. This sequence was found in a girl aged 2-10 years with congenital amegakaryocytic thrombocytopenia, due to receive a stem cell transplant. CDR3 region: CASSFYRLADRSTDTQYF. In DNA, the CDR3 is TGTGCCAGCAGCTTCTACCGACTAGCGGACAGGAGCACAGATACGCAGTATTTT.